These T cell receptor beta chains were read from a single sample in a study of blood T cell repertoires in COVID-19. Clones were read by immunoSEQ multiplex PCR, and TCRdb kept only the in-frame ones, dropping some. The sample records about 64,000 clones, around 90% being singletons. The specimen sequenced was peripheral blood. The receptors stem from a human donor in a cohort sampled during active COVID-19. CDR3s include the opening cysteine and the closing phenylalanine or tryptophan. A D gene is named only where the DNA matches it firmly. Clone size appears in some rows only: once, few, many, or a class for an expanded clone.

D	V	size	J	DNA	CDR3
TRBD2	TRBV28	-	TRBJ2-7	TGTGCCAGCAGTTGGGGACTAGCGGGCACCTACCCCGAGCAGTACTTC	CASSWGLAGTYPEQYF
TRBD2	TRBV19	-	TRBJ2-3	TGTGCCAGTAGTTGGCGGTCTAGCGGGAGTTCAACAGATACGCAGTATTTT	CASSWRSSGSSTDTQYF
TRBD2	TRBV6-1	-	TRBJ2-3	TGTGCCAGCAGTGGGATGAGTAGCGGGAGCTTAAATACGCAGTATTTT	CASSGMSSGSLNTQYF
TRBD1	TRBV5-1	-	TRBJ2-1	TGCGCCAGCAGCCACGGGACAGGGGTCCATGAGCAGTTCTTC	CASSHGTGVHEQFF
TRBD1	TRBV28	-	TRBJ1-5	TGTGCCAGCAGTCTCGGACAGGTTAGCAATCAGCCCCAGCATTTT	CASSLGQVSNQPQHF
TRBD1	TRBV24-1	few	TRBJ1-5	TGTGCCACCAGTCGGGACAGAAATCAGCCCCAGCATTTT	CATSRDRNQPQHF
TRBD2	TRBV7-9	-	TRBJ2-1	TGTGCCAGCAGCCCCGGGACTACCTCCTACAATGAGCAGTTCTTC	CASSPGTTSYNEQFF
-	TRBV5-4	once	TRBJ2-2	TGTGCCAGCAGCTTAGGCCGCCCGGACTCCGGGGAGCTGTTTTTT	CASSLGRPDSGELFF
-	TRBV2	-	TRBJ2-3	TGTGCCAACTCCGGGGTAACAGATACGCAGTATTTT	CANSGVTDTQYF
TRBD2	TRBV9	-	TRBJ2-3	TGTGCCAGCAGCGTAGCCATGACTAGCGGGATGGCAGATACGCAGTATTTT	CASSVAMTSGMADTQYF
TRBD1	TRBV15	-	TRBJ2-5	TGTGCCACCAGCAGAGGGAGACAGGGGACCAGATTCGTTCAAGAGACCCAGTACTTC	CATSRGRQGTRFVQETQYF
-	TRBV27	few	TRBJ1-1	TGTGCCAGCAGTTTAACAGCTCGGCCGAACACTGAAGCTTTCTTT	CASSLTARPNTEAFF
TRBD2	TRBV6-5	-	TRBJ2-3	TGTGCCAGCCGTAGCGGGCAACGCACAGATACGCAGTATTTT	CASRSGQRTDTQYF
-	TRBV14	-	TRBJ1-6	TGTGCCAGCAGCCAAGGACTCAGGGTGGGCTCACCCCTCCACTTT	CASSQGLRVGSPLHF
-	TRBV27	-	TRBJ2-1	TGTGCCAGCAGTTTATCGGTAGCGTGGGTAGGTGAGCAGTTCTTC	CASSLSVAWVGEQFF
-	TRBV20-1	-	TRBJ2-5	TGCAGTGCGGAGGGCCAAGAGACCCAGTACTTC	CSAEGQETQYF